The 2 T cell receptor beta chains presented below share a single source sample, sequenced in a study of regulatory T cells in long-lasting Graves disease. Arm-PCR of CDR3 regions with iRepertoire HTBI primers generated TCR beta libraries. Each CDR3 protein gets one entry after TCRdb re-called the multiplex PCR reads with MiXCR. The sample includes hundreds of thousands of distinct CDR3 sequences, roughly 15% seen only once; the top ten take 15% to 20%. The time point here: newly diagnosed GD, antithyroid drugs for less than 3 months. PBMC-derived RNA was used for the TCR library. The sample was also linked to a second study, of T cells in Graves' hyperthyroidism and ophthalmopathy.

Here the sequenced sample was peripheral blood mononuclear cells (PBMCs), taken at new diagnosis, from a patient treated with antithyroid drugs. All receptors derive from a woman aged 25 to 39 with Graves disease.

The chain uses TRBV20-1 and TRBJ2-2, with 7 bases that match TRBD2. V was clipped by 0 bases and J by 6 bases; unmatched bases: 7. This CDR3 has 15 amino acids. Germline V gives CDR1 DFQATT, CDR2 SNEGSKA (reference sequence). For the CDR3, the DNA is TGCAGTGCTAGAGACTGGCGGGAGTATCCCGGGGAGCTGTTTTTT. Its protein product is CSARDWREYPGELFF.

This clonotype was detected a few times. The chain combines TRBV19 with TRBJ2-5; D gene ambiguous. V gave up 1 base and J gave up 7 bases, with 22 bases separating them. There are 17 residues in the CDR3. Germline V gives CDR1 LNHDA, CDR2 SQIVND (reference sequence). The CDR3 DNA reads as TGTGCCAGTAGTATAGTCCCTCCGGCCCTTGGTTGGGTGACCCAGTACTTC. The encoded protein is CASSIVPPALGWVTQYF.